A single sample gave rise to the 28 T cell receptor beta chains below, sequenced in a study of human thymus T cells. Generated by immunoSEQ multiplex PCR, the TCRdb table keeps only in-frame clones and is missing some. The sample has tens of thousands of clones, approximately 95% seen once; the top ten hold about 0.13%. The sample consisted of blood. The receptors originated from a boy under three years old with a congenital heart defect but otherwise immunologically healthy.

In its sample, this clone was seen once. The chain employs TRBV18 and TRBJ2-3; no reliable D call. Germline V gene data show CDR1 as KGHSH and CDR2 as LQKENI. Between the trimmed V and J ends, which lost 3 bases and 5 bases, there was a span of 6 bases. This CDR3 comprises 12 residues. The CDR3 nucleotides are TGTGCCAGCTCACCCGGCAAAGATACGCAGTATTTT. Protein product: CASSPGKDTQYF.

CDR3 coding DNA: TGTGCCAGCAGCAAAGTGGCTAGCGGATACAATGAGCAGTTCTTC. Translated, it gives CASSKVASGYNEQFF. The chain links TRBV21-1 to TRBJ2-1; TRBD2 was called by the table and not checked on the DNA. TRBV21-1 is noted as a pseudogene. The CDR3 runs to 15 residues.

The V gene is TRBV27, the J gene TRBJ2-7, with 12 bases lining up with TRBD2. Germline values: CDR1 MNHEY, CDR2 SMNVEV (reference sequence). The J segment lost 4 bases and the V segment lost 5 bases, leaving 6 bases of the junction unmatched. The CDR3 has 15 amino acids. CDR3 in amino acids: CASSRTGTSGYEQYF. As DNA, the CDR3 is TGTGCCAGCAGTAGAACCGGGACTAGCGGGTACGAGCAGTACTTC.

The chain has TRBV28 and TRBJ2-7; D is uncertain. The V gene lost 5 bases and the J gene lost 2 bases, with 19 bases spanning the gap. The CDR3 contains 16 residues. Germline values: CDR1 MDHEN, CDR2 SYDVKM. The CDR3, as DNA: TGTGCCAGCAGTCTCCCGCTTCGAAGGTCAACCTACGAGCAGTACTTC. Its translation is CASSLPLRRSTYEQYF.

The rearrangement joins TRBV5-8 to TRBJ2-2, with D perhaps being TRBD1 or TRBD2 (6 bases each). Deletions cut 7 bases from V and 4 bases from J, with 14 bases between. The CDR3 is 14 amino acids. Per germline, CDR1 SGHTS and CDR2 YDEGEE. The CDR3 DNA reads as TGTGCCAGCGTGGCCGGGGGCAGCACCGGGGAGCTGTTTTTT. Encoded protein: CASVAGGSTGELFF. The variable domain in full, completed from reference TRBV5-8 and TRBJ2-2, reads EAGVTQSPTHLIKTRGQQATLRCSPISGHTSVYWYQQALGLGLQFLLWYDEGEERNRGNFPPRFSGRQFPNYSSELNVNALELEDSALYLCASVAGGSTGELFFGEGSRLTVL.

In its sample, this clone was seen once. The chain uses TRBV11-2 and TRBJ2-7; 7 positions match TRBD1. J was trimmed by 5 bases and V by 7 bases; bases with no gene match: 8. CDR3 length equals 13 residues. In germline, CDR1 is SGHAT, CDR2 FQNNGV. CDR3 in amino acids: CASIMTGSDEQYF. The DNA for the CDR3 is TGTGCCAGCATCATGACAGGGTCAGACGAGCAGTACTTC. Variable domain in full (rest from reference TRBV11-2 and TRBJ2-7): EAGVAQSPRYKIIEKRQSVAFWCNPISGHATLYWYQQILGQGPKLLIQFQNNGVVDDSQLPKDRFSAERLKGVDSTLKIQPAKLEDSAVYLCASIMTGSDEQYFGPGTRLTVT.

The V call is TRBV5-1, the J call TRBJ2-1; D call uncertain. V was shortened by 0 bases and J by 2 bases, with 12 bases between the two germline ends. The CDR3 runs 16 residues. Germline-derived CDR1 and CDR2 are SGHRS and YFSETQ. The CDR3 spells CASSLGKGLTYNEQFF. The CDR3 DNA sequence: TGCGCCAGCAGCTTGGGCAAAGGGCTAACCTACAATGAGCAGTTCTTC.

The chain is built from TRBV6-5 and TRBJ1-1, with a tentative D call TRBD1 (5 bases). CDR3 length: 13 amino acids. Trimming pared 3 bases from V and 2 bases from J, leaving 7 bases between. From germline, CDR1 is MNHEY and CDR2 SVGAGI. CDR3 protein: CASSYRDNTEAFF. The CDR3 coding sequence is TGTGCCAGCAGTTATAGGGACAACACTGAAGCTTTCTTT.

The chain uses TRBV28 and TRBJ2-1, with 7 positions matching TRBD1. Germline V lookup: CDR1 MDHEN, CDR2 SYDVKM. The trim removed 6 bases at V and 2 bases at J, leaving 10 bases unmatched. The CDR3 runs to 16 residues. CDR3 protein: CASRTPRDRPYNEQFF. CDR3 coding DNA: TGTGCCAGCAGGACTCCTCGGGACAGACCCTACAATGAGCAGTTCTTC. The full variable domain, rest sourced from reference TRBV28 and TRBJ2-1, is DVKVTQSSRYLVKRTGEKVFLECVQDMDHENMFWYRQDPGLGLRLIYFSYDVKMKEKGDIPEGYSVSREKKERFSLILESASTNQTSMYLCASRTPRDRPYNEQFFGPGTRLTVL.

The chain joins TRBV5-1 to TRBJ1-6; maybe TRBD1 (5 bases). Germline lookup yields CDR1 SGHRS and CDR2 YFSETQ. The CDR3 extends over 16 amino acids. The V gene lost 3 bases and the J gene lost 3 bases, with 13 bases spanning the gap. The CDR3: CASSWGFRHYNSPLHF. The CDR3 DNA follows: TGCGCCAGCAGCTGGGGGTTTCGGCACTATAATTCACCCCTCCACTTT.

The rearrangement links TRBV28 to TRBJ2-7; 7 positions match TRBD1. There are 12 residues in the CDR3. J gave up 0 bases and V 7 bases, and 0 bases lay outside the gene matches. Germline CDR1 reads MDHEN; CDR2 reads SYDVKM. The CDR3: CASTGGSYEQYF. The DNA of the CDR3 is TGTGCCAGCACAGGGGGCTCCTACGAGCAGTACTTC.

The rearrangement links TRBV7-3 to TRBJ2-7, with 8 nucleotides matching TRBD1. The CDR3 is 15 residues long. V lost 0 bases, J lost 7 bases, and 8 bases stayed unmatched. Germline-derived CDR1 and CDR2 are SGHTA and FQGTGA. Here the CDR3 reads CASSLTGQGAEEQYF. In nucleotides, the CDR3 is TGTGCCAGCAGCTTAACTGGGCAGGGGGCGGAGGAGCAGTACTTC. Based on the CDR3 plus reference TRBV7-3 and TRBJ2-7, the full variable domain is GAGVSQTPSNKVTEKGKYVELRCDPISGHTALYWYRQSLGQGPEFLIYFQGTGAADDSGLPNDRFFAVRPEGSVSTLKIQRTERGDSAVYLCASSLTGQGAEEQYFGPGTRLTVT.

As DNA, the CDR3 is TGTGCCAGCAGCTTGGCGGGGGGCGAGCAGTTCTTC. Translated: CASSLAGGEQFF. This rearrangement joins TRBV5-6 to TRBJ2-1; weak D call: TRBD2 (7 bases). V dropped 0 bases and J dropped 10 bases, with 8 bases sitting between them. The CDR3 has 12 residues. Per the germline V gene, CDR1 is SGHDT and CDR2 is YYEEEE.

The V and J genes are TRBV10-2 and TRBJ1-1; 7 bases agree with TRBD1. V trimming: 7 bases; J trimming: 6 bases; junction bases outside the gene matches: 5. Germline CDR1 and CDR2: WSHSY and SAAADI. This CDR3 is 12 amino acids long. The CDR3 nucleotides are TGCGCCAGCAAGACAGGGAGGTCTGAAGCTTTCTTT. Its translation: CASKTGRSEAFF.

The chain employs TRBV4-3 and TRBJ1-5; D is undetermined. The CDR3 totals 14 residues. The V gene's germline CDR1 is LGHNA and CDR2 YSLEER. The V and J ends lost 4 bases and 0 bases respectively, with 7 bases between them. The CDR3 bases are TGCGCCAGCAGCCGCCAGGTTAGCAATCAGCCCCAGCATTTT. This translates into CASSRQVSNQPQHF.

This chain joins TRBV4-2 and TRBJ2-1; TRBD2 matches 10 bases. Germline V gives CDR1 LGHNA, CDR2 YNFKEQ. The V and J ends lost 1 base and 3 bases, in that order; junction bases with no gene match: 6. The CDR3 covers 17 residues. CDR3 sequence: CASSQVYSGGSYNEQFF. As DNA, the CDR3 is TGTGCCAGCAGCCAAGTTTATAGCGGGGGGAGCTACAATGAGCAGTTCTTC.

CDR3 in DNA: TGTGCCAGCAGCTCCCACACTCTCGGCTACACCTTC. This encodes CASSSHTLGYTF. V gene TRBV28 combines with J gene TRBJ1-2; no definite D call. V was pared by 6 bases and J by 8 bases, with 13 bases between. Germline assignment: CDR1 MDHEN and CDR2 SYDVKM. The CDR3 is 12 residues long.

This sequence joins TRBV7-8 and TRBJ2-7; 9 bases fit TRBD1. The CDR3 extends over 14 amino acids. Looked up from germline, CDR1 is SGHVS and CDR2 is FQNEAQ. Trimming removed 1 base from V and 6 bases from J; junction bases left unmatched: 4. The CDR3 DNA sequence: TGTGCCAGCAGCTTAGGGATGACAGGGGGCGAGCAGTACTTC. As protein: CASSLGMTGGEQYF.

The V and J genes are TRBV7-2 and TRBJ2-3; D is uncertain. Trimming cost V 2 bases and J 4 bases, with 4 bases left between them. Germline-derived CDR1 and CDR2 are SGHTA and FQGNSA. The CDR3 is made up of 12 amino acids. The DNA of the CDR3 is TGTGCCAGCAGCTTATTTGCAGATACGCAGTATTTT. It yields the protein CASSLFADTQYF.

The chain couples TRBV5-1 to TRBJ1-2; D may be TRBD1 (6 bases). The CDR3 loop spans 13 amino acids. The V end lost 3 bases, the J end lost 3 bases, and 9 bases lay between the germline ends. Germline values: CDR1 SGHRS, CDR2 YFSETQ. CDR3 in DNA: TGCGCCAGCAGCTACAGGGTCGACTATGGCTACACCTTC. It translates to CASSYRVDYGYTF.

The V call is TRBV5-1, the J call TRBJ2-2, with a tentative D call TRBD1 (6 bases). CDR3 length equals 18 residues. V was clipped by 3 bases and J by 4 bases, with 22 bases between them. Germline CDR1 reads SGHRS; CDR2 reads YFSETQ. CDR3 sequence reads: CASSWELTGQNPTGELFF. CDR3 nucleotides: TGCGCCAGCAGCTGGGAATTGACAGGCCAAAACCCCACCGGGGAGCTGTTTTTT.

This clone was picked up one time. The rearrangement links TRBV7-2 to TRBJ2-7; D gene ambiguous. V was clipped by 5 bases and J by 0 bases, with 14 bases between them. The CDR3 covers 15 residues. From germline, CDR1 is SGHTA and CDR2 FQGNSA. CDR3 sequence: CASSLGLLHSYEQYF. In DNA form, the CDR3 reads TGTGCCAGCAGCCTAGGATTACTTCACTCCTACGAGCAGTACTTC.

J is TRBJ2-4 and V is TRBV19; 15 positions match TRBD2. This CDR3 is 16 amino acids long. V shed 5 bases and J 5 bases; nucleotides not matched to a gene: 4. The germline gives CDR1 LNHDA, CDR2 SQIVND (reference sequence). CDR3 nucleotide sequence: TGTGCCAGTAGTCTGGGACTAGCGGGGGGCCAAAACATTCAGTACTTC. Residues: CASSLGLAGGQNIQYF.

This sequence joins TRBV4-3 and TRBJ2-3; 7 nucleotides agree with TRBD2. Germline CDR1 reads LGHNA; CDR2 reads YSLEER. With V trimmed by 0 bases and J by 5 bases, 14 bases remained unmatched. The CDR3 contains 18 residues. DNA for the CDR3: TGCGCCAGCAGCCAAGATCGGGGGGTCGGAGGGGTGGGAGATACGCAGTATTTT. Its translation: CASSQDRGVGGVGDTQYF.

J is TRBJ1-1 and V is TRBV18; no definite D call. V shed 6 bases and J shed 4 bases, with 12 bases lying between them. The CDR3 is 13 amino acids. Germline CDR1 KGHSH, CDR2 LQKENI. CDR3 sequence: CASSRMKGTEAFF. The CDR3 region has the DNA TGTGCCAGCTCCAGGATGAAGGGCACTGAAGCTTTCTTT.

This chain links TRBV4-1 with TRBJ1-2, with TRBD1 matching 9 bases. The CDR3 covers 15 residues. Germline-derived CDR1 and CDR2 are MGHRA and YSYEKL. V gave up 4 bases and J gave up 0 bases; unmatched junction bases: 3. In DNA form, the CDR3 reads TGCGCCAGCAGCCCCCGGGACAGGGCTAACTATGGCTACACCTTC. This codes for CASSPRDRANYGYTF.

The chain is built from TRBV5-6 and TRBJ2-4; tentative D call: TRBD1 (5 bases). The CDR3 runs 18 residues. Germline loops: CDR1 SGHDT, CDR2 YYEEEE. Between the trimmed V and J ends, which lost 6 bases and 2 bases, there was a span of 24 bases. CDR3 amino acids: CASTPWKGWKLTKNIQYF. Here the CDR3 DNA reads TGTGCCAGCACCCCCTGGAAGGGGTGGAAACTGACCAAAAACATTCAGTACTTC.

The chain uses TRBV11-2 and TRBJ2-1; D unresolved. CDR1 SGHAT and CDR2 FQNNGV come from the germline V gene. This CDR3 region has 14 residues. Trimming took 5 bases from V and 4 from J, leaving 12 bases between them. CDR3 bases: TGTGCCAGCAGCGATACCATGGGATACAATGAGCAGTTCTTC. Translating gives CASSDTMGYNEQFF.